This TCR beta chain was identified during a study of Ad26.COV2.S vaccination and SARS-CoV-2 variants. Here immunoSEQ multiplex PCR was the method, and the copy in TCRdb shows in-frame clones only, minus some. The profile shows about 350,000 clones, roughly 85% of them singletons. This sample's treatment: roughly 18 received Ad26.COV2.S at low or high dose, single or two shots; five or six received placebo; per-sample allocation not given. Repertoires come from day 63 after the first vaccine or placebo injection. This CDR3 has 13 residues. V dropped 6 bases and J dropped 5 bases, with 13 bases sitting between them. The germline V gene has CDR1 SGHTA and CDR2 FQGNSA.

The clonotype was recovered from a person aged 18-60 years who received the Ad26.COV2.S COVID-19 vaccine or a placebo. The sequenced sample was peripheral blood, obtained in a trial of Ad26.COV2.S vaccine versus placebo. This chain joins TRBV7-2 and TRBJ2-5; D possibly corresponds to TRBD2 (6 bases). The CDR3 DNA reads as TGTGCCAGCAGTGCCCCGGGAGCGGAGACCCAGTACTTC. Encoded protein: CASSAPGAETQYF.